These 19 T cell receptor beta chains were all obtained from the same sample, sequenced in a study of T cells after yellow fever vaccination. TCRdb re-derived calls from the 5' RACE reads in MiXCR, one entry per CDR3 protein. The sample shows 300,000 to 400,000 distinct CDR3 sequences, 8.7% of them seen only once. Here the sequenced sample was PBMCs, taken on the day of the first yellow fever vaccination. The origin of the receptors is a man in his late teens or twenties who received the YFV17D yellow fever vaccine.

This clonotype was found a few times. This rearrangement joins TRBV4-3 to TRBJ2-3; D is perhaps TRBD2 (5 bases). The germline CDR1 and CDR2 sequences are LGHNA and YSLEER. This CDR3 has 13 amino acids. Deletions cut 0 bases from V and 5 bases from J, with 6 bases between. The CDR3 protein is CASSQEREDTQYF. CDR3 nucleotide sequence: TGCGCCAGCAGCCAAGAACGGGAAGATACGCAGTATTTT.

The rearrangement links TRBV6-5 to TRBJ2-1; the match to TRBD1 covers 8 bases. The V gene's germline CDR1 is MNHEY and CDR2 SVGAGI. This CDR3 comprises 17 residues. Unmatched junction bases numbered 8, after V lost 2 bases and J lost 2 bases. This chain's CDR3 is CASSYMPRGLTYNEQFF. Here the CDR3 DNA reads TGTGCCAGCAGTTACATGCCCAGGGGGCTGACCTACAATGAGCAGTTCTTC.

This clonotype was detected only a few times. The V gene is TRBV5-1, the J gene TRBJ2-1, with D tentatively TRBD2 (6 bases). This CDR3 has 14 amino acids. The germline gives CDR1 SGHRS, CDR2 YFSETQ. Trimming took off 5 bases at V and 10 bases at J, with 19 bases between the two ends. The CDR3 is CASRPREPPGEQFF. The CDR3 DNA reads as TGCGCCAGCAGGCCACGGGAGCCCCCCGGGGAGCAGTTCTTC.

This clonotype was picked up many times. The chain joins TRBV5-1 to TRBJ1-2; weak D call: TRBD1 (5 bases). Trimming left V 1 base short and J 1 base short, with 11 bases between. Germline V gene lookup returns CDR1 SGHRS and CDR2 YFSETQ. CDR3 length: 15 amino acids. CDR3 sequence: CASSLPTDFNYGYTF. For the CDR3, the DNA is TGCGCCAGCAGCTTGCCGACAGATTTTAACTATGGCTACACCTTC.

The gene calls are TRBV12-3 or TRBV12-4 and TRBJ2-7; possible D gene TRBD2, 6 bases. V was clipped by 6 bases and J by 7 bases, with 16 bases between them. The CDR3 runs 13 residues. The CDR3 protein is CASSFTIRGEQYF. The CDR3 DNA is TGTGCCAGCAGCTTCACAATCCGGGGGGAGCAGTACTTC.

This clonotype was recorded a few times. The V and J genes are TRBV23-1 and TRBJ1-5; 7 nucleotides agree with TRBD1. Being an ORF, TRBV23-1 has a function that is uncertain. CDR3 length: 20 amino acids. J gave up 5 bases and V 4 bases, and 23 bases lay outside the gene matches. The chain's CDR3 is CASSLCEKGAGRSPDQPQHF. The DNA of the CDR3 is TGCGCCAGCAGTCTTTGCGAAAAGGGGGCAGGCCGTTCTCCAGATCAGCCCCAGCATTTT.

J is TRBJ2-1 and V is TRBV29-1; the D is unclear. The CDR3 is 11 residues long. The V and J ends lost 4 bases and 7 bases respectively, with 8 bases between them. CDR1 is SQVTM, CDR2 ANQGSEA, per germline. The CDR3 DNA follows: TGCAGCGTTGGAAGGTTTAATGAGCAGTTCTTC. This translates into CSVGRFNEQFF.

The CDR3 coding sequence is TGTGCCAGCTCACAGGGACAGCGGGTGTGGCCCCAGCATTTT. Translating it yields CASSQGQRVWPQHF. This chain links TRBV18 with TRBJ1-5, with 7 positions matching TRBD1. The germline V gene encodes CDR1 KGHSH and CDR2 LQKENI. This CDR3 is built from 14 residues. J gave up 9 bases and V 4 bases, and 9 bases lay outside the gene matches.

This chain connects TRBV6-2 or TRBV6-3 to TRBJ1-2; 7 nucleotides match TRBD1. Per the germline V gene, CDR1 is MNHEY and CDR2 is SVGEGT. This CDR3 is 13 amino acids long. V dropped 4 bases and J dropped 5; count of bases not matched to a gene: 4. CDR3 loop: CASSSTTGYGYTF. In nucleotides, the CDR3 is TGTGCCAGCAGTTCTACGACAGGGTATGGCTACACCTTC.

The CDR3 loop reads CASRPDRVPANTGELFF. CDR3 nucleotides: TGTGCCAGCAGGCCCGACAGGGTCCCCGCGAACACCGGGGAGCTGTTTTTT. This chain connects TRBV12-3 or TRBV12-4 to TRBJ2-2; 7 nucleotides align to TRBD1. The CDR3 length is 17 residues. V was pared by 6 bases and J by 0 bases, with 10 bases of the junction left unmatched.

The genes are TRBV24-1 and TRBJ1-1; the D gene is possibly TRBD1 (6 bases). The ends were cut back, 5 bases at V and 8 bases at J, with 11 bases in the middle. Germline CDR1 is KGHDR and CDR2 is SFDVKD. This CDR3 is 12 amino acids long. For the CDR3, the DNA is TGTGCCACCAGTGGTAGAACAGGGGAAGCTTTCTTT. Its translation: CATSGRTGEAFF.

This clonotype occurred a few times. The chain employs TRBV5-4 and TRBJ1-4; weak D call: TRBD1 (5 bases). The CDR3 spans 14 residues. The V and J ends lost 2 bases and 4 bases respectively, with 9 bases between them. From germline, CDR1 is SGHNT and CDR2 YYREEE (reference sequence). Here the CDR3 reads CASSLSQDNEKLFF. For the CDR3, the DNA is TGTGCCAGCAGCTTATCACAGGATAATGAAAAACTGTTTTTT.

The chain has TRBV12-3 or TRBV12-4 and TRBJ1-4; no definite D call. V was pared by 6 bases and J by 8 bases, with 13 bases between. CDR3 size: 13 residues. The CDR3 loop reads CASSPPPGEKLFF. CDR3 bases: TGTGCCAGCAGCCCCCCCCCAGGAGAAAAACTGTTTTTT.

The V gene is TRBV18, the J gene TRBJ1-1; TRBD1 is a possible D gene (6 bases). V lost 2 bases, J lost 11 bases, and 15 bases lay in between. Germline V gene sequence: CDR1 KGHSH, CDR2 LQKENI. The CDR3 totals 13 residues. CDR3 in DNA: TGTGCCAGCTCACCAACGGACAGTTTGTTGGCTTTCTTT. Translation gives CASSPTDSLLAFF.

This clonotype was counted between two and nine times. This chain uses TRBV11-2 with TRBJ2-1; tentatively, D is TRBD1 or TRBD2 (6 bases each). V was shortened by 5 bases and J by 3 bases, with 20 bases between the two germline ends. This CDR3 is built from 17 residues. Germline CDR1 and CDR2: SGHAT and FQNNGV. CDR3 sequence reads: CASSGQPPGAVYNEQFF. CDR3 in DNA: TGTGCCAGCAGCGGACAGCCCCCGGGGGCGGTCTACAATGAGCAGTTCTTC. The full variable domain, completed using reference TRBV11-2 and TRBJ2-1, is EAGVAQSPRYKIIEKRQSVAFWCNPISGHATLYWYQQILGQGPKLLIQFQNNGVVDDSQLPKDRFSAERLKGVDSTLKIQPAKLEDSAVYLCASSGQPPGAVYNEQFFGPGTRLTVL.

This clonotype showed up many times. This chain uses TRBV20-1 with TRBJ2-5; 7 bases line up with TRBD2. Germline V gives CDR1 DFQATT, CDR2 SNEGSKA (reference sequence). After removal of 3 bases from V and 3 bases from J, the junction contained 1 base not matched to a gene. The CDR3 extends over 12 amino acids. CDR3 nucleotide sequence: TGCAGTGCTAGCGGGGGGAAAGAGACCCAGTACTTC. This translates into CSASGGKETQYF.

This clonotype was recorded a few times. This chain uses TRBV6-2 or TRBV6-3 with TRBJ2-1, with a tentative D call TRBD2 (6 bases). Trimming shortened V by 2 bases and J by 8 bases, and 10 bases separated the two germline ends. The CDR3 is 13 amino acids. From germline, CDR1 is MNHEY and CDR2 SVGEGT. CDR3: CASSYATRDEQFF. The CDR3 region has the DNA TGTGCCAGCAGTTACGCGACTAGGGATGAGCAGTTCTTC.

The CDR3 protein is CASSSLPSYEQYF. The CDR3 DNA follows: TGTGCCAGCAGTTCATTGCCTTCCTACGAGCAGTACTTC. The rearrangement joins TRBV27 to TRBJ2-7; D is uncertain. Germline CDR1 MNHEY, CDR2 SMNVEV (reference sequence). This CDR3 spans 13 amino acids. V was trimmed by 4 bases and J by 1 base, leaving 8 bases between them.

This clonotype was seen more than once but under ten times. The chain has TRBV7-8 and TRBJ2-3; D assignment may be TRBD1 or TRBD2 (5 bases each). Trimming took off 5 bases at V and 6 bases at J, with 9 bases between the two ends. The CDR3 is 12 amino acids. Germline CDR1 SGHVS, CDR2 FQNEAQ. The CDR3 loop reads CASSGGVDTQYF. The CDR3 DNA follows: TGTGCCAGCAGCGGGGGTGTTGATACGCAGTATTTT.